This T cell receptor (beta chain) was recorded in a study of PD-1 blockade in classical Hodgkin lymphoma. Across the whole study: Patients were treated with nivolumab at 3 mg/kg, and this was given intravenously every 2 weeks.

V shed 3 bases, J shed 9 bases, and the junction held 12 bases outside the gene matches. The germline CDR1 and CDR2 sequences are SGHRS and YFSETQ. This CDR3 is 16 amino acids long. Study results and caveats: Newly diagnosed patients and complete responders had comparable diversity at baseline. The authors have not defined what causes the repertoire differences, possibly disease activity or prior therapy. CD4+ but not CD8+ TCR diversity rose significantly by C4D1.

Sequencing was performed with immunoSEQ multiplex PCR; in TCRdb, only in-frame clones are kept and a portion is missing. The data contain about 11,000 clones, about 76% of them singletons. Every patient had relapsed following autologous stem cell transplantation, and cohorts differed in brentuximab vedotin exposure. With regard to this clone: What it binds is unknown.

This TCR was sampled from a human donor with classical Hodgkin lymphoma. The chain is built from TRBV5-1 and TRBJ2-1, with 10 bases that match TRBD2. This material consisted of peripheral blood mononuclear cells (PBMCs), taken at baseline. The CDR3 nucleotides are TGCGCCAGCAGCTCAAGACCCCTAGCGGGAGTGAGTGAGCAGTTCTTC. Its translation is CASSSRPLAGVSEQFF.